This T cell receptor (beta chain) was retrieved from a study of blood T cell repertoires in COVID-19. Study overall: From the United States, Italy and Spain came samples of acute and convalescent COVID-19. PBMCs, B-cell-depleted T cells, or T cells were the source of the cDNA or gDNA that made up the material.

Authors' processing steps: Reference gene primer amplification gave nucleated cell count estimates. Some clones are missing from TCRdb's copy, which holds only in-frame ones; the method was immunoSEQ multiplex PCR. V, J and clone size were drawn from that table, and D and trimming were deduced from the DNA. The sample lists approximately 160,000 clones; roughly four fifths were seen once. Sequencing used peripheral blood. The TCR originated in a human donor in a cohort sampled during active COVID-19.

The CDR3 spells CASSLGLAGQNIQYF. The CDR3, as DNA: TGTGCCAGCAGCTTAGGACTAGCGGGACAGAACATTCAGTACTTC. V and J are TRBV7-3 and TRBJ2-4, with TRBD2 identical over 12 bases. Germline V gene sequence: CDR1 SGHTA, CDR2 FQGTGA. The J segment lost 7 bases and the V segment lost 2 bases, leaving 3 bases of the junction unmatched. There are 15 residues in the CDR3.